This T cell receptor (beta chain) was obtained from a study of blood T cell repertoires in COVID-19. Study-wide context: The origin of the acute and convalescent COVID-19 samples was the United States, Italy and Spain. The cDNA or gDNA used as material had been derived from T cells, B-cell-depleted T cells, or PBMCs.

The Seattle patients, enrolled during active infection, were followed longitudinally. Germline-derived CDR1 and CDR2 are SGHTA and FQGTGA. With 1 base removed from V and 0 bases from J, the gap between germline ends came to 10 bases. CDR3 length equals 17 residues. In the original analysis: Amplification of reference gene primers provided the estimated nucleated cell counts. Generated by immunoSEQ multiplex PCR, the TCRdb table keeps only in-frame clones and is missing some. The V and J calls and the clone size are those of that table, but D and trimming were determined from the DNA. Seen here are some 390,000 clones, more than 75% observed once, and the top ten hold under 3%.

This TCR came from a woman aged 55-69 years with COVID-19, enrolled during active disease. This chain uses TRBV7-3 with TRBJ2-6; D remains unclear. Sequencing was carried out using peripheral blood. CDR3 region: CASSLRSGASGANVLTF. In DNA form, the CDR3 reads TGTGCCAGCAGCTTAAGGTCCGGAGCCTCTGGGGCCAACGTCCTGACTTTC. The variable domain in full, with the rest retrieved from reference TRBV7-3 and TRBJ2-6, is GAGVSQTPSNKVTEKGKYVELRCDPISGHTALYWYRQSLGQGPEFLIYFQGTGAADDSGLPNDRFFAVRPEGSVSTLKIQRTERGDSAVYLCASSLRSGASGANVLTFGAGSRLTVL.